This TCR beta chain came from a study of T-cell memory formation after mild COVID-19. TCRdb reprocessed the 5' RACE reads with MiXCR, giving one entry per CDR3 protein. The profile shows around 250,000 distinct CDR3 sequences, around a tenth of them singletons. This clonotype showed up many times. Input material: PBMCs or a T cell subset sorted from them (not recorded which). This TCR was sampled from a man between 18 and 29 years old who had mild COVID-19 (a few samples of this study predate the infection). Cell type and time point are not known.

The chain's CDR3 is CASRDLSVQFF. The CDR3 DNA reads as TGCGCCAGCAGGGATCTGAGCGTGCAGTTCTTC. The V gene is TRBV10-2, the J gene TRBJ2-1, with D unresolved. The V end lost 6 bases, the J end lost 12 bases, and 12 bases lay between the germline ends. The CDR3 extends over 11 amino acids. The germline gives CDR1 WSHSY, CDR2 SAAADI.